The next 4 T cell receptor beta chains were all read from a single sample in a study of blood T cell repertoires in COVID-19. Assay: immunoSEQ multiplex PCR; the TCRdb copy retains only in-frame clones and omits some. This sample has 65,000 or so clones, with over 80% found just once. Sequenced: peripheral blood. The source of these receptors is a man aged 25-45 years with COVID-19, enrolled during active disease.

V usage is TRBV10-3 and J usage is TRBJ1-2; D is possibly TRBD1 (6 bases). V lost 10 bases and J 0 bases, leaving 21 bases between the germline ends. CDR1 and CDR2 (germline): ENHRY, SYGVKD. The CDR3 has 16 amino acids. The CDR3 region is CATSPPRGDSNYGYTF. The DNA of the CDR3 is TGTGCCACCTCCCCCCCCAGGGGTGATTCTAACTATGGCTACACCTTC.

This clone was observed a single time. The V and J genes are TRBV15 and TRBJ1-2, with unresolved D. CDR3 length equals 13 residues. V lost 0 bases to trimming and J lost 8 bases, with 10 bases between them. CDR1 and CDR2 from the germline V gene are LNHNV and YYDKDF (reference sequence). CDR3 in amino acids: CATSRDVGVGYTF. Written as DNA, the CDR3 is TGTGCCACCAGCAGAGATGTCGGGGTCGGCTACACCTTC.

This chain links TRBV6-4 with TRBJ2-3; D call uncertain. The germline V gene has CDR1 MRHNA and CDR2 SNTAGT. V gave up 2 bases and J gave up 1 base, with 7 bases separating them. The CDR3 consists of 14 residues. Here the CDR3 reads CASSDGSGTDTQYF. The CDR3 nucleotides read TGTGCCAGCAGTGACGGCAGCGGCACAGATACGCAGTATTTT.

The rearrangement links TRBV2 to TRBJ1-5; D is unclear. Germline lookup yields CDR1 SNHLY and CDR2 FYNNEI. The V end was cut by 5 bases, the J end by 4 bases, with 9 bases between. The CDR3 sequence is 13 residues long. The CDR3 is CASSQDANQPQHF. CDR3 sequence (DNA): TGTGCCAGCAGTCAGGATGCTAATCAGCCCCAGCATTTT.